A single sample gave rise to the 21 T cell receptor beta chains below, sequenced in a study of radiation and T cells in renal cell carcinoma. Produced via immunoSEQ multiplex PCR; TCRdb's table is partial and in-frame only. Of about 78,000 clones detected, 89% appear once; the ten largest clones hold more than 5.5%. The time point denotes: blood 4 weeks post-SBRT, at nephrectomy. Sample treatment: 15 Gy SBRT to primary tumor, nephrectomy 4 weeks later. Source: blood, taken from a patient whose treatment included radiotherapy and nephrectomy. The source of these receptors is a woman aged 65 to 85 with renal cell carcinoma.

This chain joins TRBV5-5 and TRBJ1-1, with 7 nucleotides matching TRBD1. This CDR3 comprises 14 residues. V gave up 0 bases and J gave up 4 bases; unmatched junction bases: 3. Germline V gene data show CDR1 as SGHKS and CDR2 as YYEKEE (reference sequence). The CDR3 is CASSLGQGFTEAFF. CDR3 nucleotides: TGTGCCAGCAGCTTGGGACAGGGTTTCACTGAAGCTTTCTTT.

The chain uses TRBV7-9 and TRBJ2-7; D gene ambiguous. This CDR3 is 13 amino acids long. Germline CDR1 and CDR2: SEHNR and FQNEAQ (reference sequence). Trimming took 5 bases from V and 6 from J, leaving 14 bases between them. The CDR3 coding sequence is TGTGCCAGCAGCGTCCAAGGTGGGGTCGAGCAGTACTTC. Its translation is CASSVQGGVEQYF.

CDR3 amino acids: CASSPRTHNYGYTF. For the CDR3, the DNA is TGTGCCAGCAGTCCCCGAACTCACAACTATGGCTACACCTTC. This sequence joins TRBV6-5 and TRBJ1-2; D is unclear. The CDR3 has 14 residues. Trimming removed 5 bases at V and 2 bases at J, with 12 bases between. The germline V gene has CDR1 MNHEY and CDR2 SVGAGI.

The chain is built from TRBV28 and TRBJ2-7, with 13 bases fitting TRBD2. Germline V lookup: CDR1 MDHEN, CDR2 SYDVKM. The V gene end was trimmed by 1 base and the J gene end by 0 bases; junction bases not matched to a gene: 9. The CDR3 length is 19 residues. The CDR3 DNA reads as TGTGCCAGCAGTTTATTACCCGCACTAGCGGGGGGGTACTCCTACGAGCAGTACTTC. This sequence encodes CASSLLPALAGGYSYEQYF. The whole variable domain, remainder taken from reference TRBV28 and TRBJ2-7, is DVKVTQSSRYLVKRTGEKVFLECVQDMDHENMFWYRQDPGLGLRLIYFSYDVKMKEKGDIPEGYSVSREKKERFSLILESASTNQTSMYLCASSLLPALAGGYSYEQYFGPGTRLTVT.

The J gene is TRBJ1-3, the V gene TRBV5-5, with D possibly TRBD1 on 6 matching bases. The germline gives CDR1 SGHKS, CDR2 YYEKEE (reference sequence). V dropped 0 bases and J dropped 6 bases, with 10 bases sitting between them. The CDR3 sequence is 14 residues long. CDR3 protein: CASSLAGEQNTIYF. CDR3 DNA: TGTGCCAGCAGCTTGGCAGGGGAGCAAAACACCATATATTTT.

The chain has TRBV27 and TRBJ2-7; a weak D match, TRBD2 (6 bases). V was clipped by 9 bases and J by 3 bases, with 42 bases between them. There are 22 residues in the CDR3. The germline CDR1 and CDR2 sequences are MNHEY and SMNVEV (reference sequence). The DNA of the CDR3 is TGTGCCAGGCTCTGCTGGCAGGGACTTGCCACCTCCCCTCCAAAAAAAAACTACGAGCAGTACTTC. Translated, it gives CARLCWQGLATSPPKKNYEQYF.

The genes are TRBV19 and TRBJ1-5; possibly TRBD1 for D (5 bases). Germline CDR1 is LNHDA and CDR2 is SQIVND (reference sequence). The CDR3 loop spans 16 amino acids. V dropped 3 bases and J dropped 1 base, with 13 bases sitting between them. The CDR3 nucleotides read TGTGCCAGTAGTATGGGGCAGGGAGGGAGCAATCAGCCCCAGCATTTT. This encodes CASSMGQGGSNQPQHF. Drawing the rest from reference TRBV19 and TRBJ1-5, the complete variable domain is DGGITQSPKYLFRKEGQNVTLSCEQNLNHDAMYWYRQDPGQGLRLIYYSQIVNDFQKGDIAEGYSVSREKKESFPLTVTSAQKNPTAFYLCASSMGQGGSNQPQHFGDGTRLSIL.

This clone appeared a single time. This chain links TRBV29-1 with TRBJ2-1, with 8 bases fitting TRBD1. Per germline, CDR1 SQVTM and CDR2 ANQGSEA. The junction had 17 bases not matched to a gene; V was cut back by 7 bases and J by 9 bases. The CDR3 runs to 15 residues. The CDR3 bases are TGCAGCGCGACCAGACTCAGGGGGCGAAAGGGTGAGCAGTTCTTC. As protein: CSATRLRGRKGEQFF.

V and J are TRBV7-2 and TRBJ1-2; 7 bases are a match to TRBD1. Germline CDR1 reads SGHTA; CDR2 reads FQGNSA. This CDR3 is built from 18 residues. Trimming removed 1 base from V and 6 bases from J; junction bases left unmatched: 17. In DNA form, the CDR3 reads TGTGCCAGCAGCTTAGTTGCGTCAGGGGGAACCAGCGTCCATGGCTACACCTTC. This translates into CASSLVASGGTSVHGYTF.

This clone has only a few counts. The chain combines TRBV7-8 with TRBJ1-6; D gene uncertain. The germline V and J ends were trimmed by 1 base and 13 bases, with 17 bases remaining between them. This CDR3 is built from 15 residues. Germline V gives CDR1 SGHVS, CDR2 FQNEAQ. For the CDR3, the DNA is TGTGCCAGCAGCTTAGGGGGAGCTCAGGAGATGCCCCTCCACTTT. It is translated as CASSLGGAQEMPLHF.

This chain connects TRBV19 to TRBJ2-2; 7 bases agree with TRBD1. V was clipped by 4 bases and J by 5 bases; unmatched bases: 7. The CDR3 loop spans 15 amino acids. The germline V gene encodes CDR1 LNHDA and CDR2 SQIVND (reference sequence). CDR3 loop: CASSKGAPRTGELFF. In DNA form, the CDR3 reads TGTGCCAGTAGTAAGGGGGCCCCGAGAACCGGGGAGCTGTTTTTT.

The V gene is TRBV28, the J gene TRBJ1-3; 9 bases agree with TRBD1. Germline V lookup: CDR1 MDHEN, CDR2 SYDVKM. CDR3 size: 18 residues. V trimming: 3 bases; J trimming: 0 bases; junction bases outside the gene matches: 9. The DNA for the CDR3 is TGTGCCAGCAGTTTTGCCGGGACAGGGTTCTACTCTGGAAACACCATATATTTT. Its protein product is CASSFAGTGFYSGNTIYF.

Many counts were recorded for this clone. The CDR3, as DNA: TGCGCCAGCAGCTTGGTGGGGACCATGAACACTGAAGCTTTCTTT. Translation: CASSLVGTMNTEAFF. The rearrangement uses TRBV5-1 and TRBJ1-1, with D tentatively TRBD1 (5 bases). The CDR3 spans 15 residues. The germline CDR1 and CDR2 sequences are SGHRS and YFSETQ. V was shortened by 0 bases and J by 0 bases, with 9 bases between the two germline ends.

This chain links TRBV27 with TRBJ2-5; D not certain. The V and J ends lost 4 bases and 4 bases respectively, with 4 bases between them. This CDR3 is 11 amino acids long. Germline CDR1 and CDR2: MNHEY and SMNVEV (reference sequence). Here the CDR3 reads CASSSGETQYF. The CDR3 DNA follows: TGTGCCAGCAGTTCCGGAGAGACCCAGTACTTC.

The chain is built from TRBV5-1 and TRBJ2-7, with TRBD1 matching over 10 bases. The V and J ends lost 4 bases and 6 bases, in that order; junction bases with no gene match: 1. Germline CDR1 reads SGHRS; CDR2 reads YFSETQ. The CDR3 consists of 12 residues. CDR3 amino acids: CASSRDRGEQYF. The CDR3 bases are TGCGCCAGCAGCCGGGACAGGGGCGAGCAGTACTTC.

This chain connects TRBV11-3 to TRBJ2-7; no firm D call. Trimming left V 0 bases short and J 1 base short, with 7 bases between. Per germline, CDR1 SGHNT and CDR2 YENEEA. The CDR3 consists of 14 residues. DNA of the CDR3: TGTGCCAGCAGCTTAGATCTGACTTCCTACGAGCAGTACTTC. This gives the protein CASSLDLTSYEQYF.

This sequence joins TRBV4-1 and TRBJ1-4; D uncertain. This CDR3 has 17 amino acids. Germline V gives CDR1 MGHRA, CDR2 YSYEKL. Trimming shortened V by 4 bases and J by 4 bases, and 19 bases separated the two germline ends. In DNA, the CDR3 is TGCGCCAGCAGCCGGATTCCCCGGGCCGTCTATAATGAAAAACTGTTTTTT. Its translation is CASSRIPRAVYNEKLFF.

The rearrangement joins TRBV5-6 to TRBJ2-2; a possible D gene is TRBD1 (5 bases). CDR1 and CDR2 from the germline V gene are SGHDT and YYEEEE. The CDR3 has 14 amino acids. The V and J ends lost 2 bases and 9 bases respectively, with 14 bases between them. In DNA form, the CDR3 reads TGTGCCAGCAGCTTTGGGGCTATATTCCGGGAGCTGTTTTTT. Translation: CASSFGAIFRELFF.

This clone was recorded a few times. This chain links TRBV19 with TRBJ2-4, with TRBD1 matching over 8 bases. The trim removed 10 bases at V and 4 bases at J, leaving 6 bases unmatched. The germline V gene encodes CDR1 LNHDA and CDR2 SQIVND (reference sequence). The CDR3 is 13 amino acids. CDR3 sequence reads: CATSDRVKNIQYF. CDR3 nucleotide sequence: TGTGCCACTTCGGACAGGGTGAAAAACATTCAGTACTTC.

V usage is TRBV29-1 and J usage is TRBJ2-3; perhaps TRBD2 as D (5 bases). Trimming stripped 3 bases from V and 7 bases from J, with 14 bases between. Germline CDR1 and CDR2: SQVTM and ANQGSEA. CDR3 length: 13 amino acids. CDR3 nucleotides: TGCAGCGTTGATGATGGGAGACCTTATACGCAGTATTTT. Protein: CSVDDGRPYTQYF.

This chain uses TRBV7-2 with TRBJ1-6; D is unresolved. Trimming removed 3 bases at V and 0 bases at J, with 3 bases between. The CDR3 is 14 amino acids. Germline V gene data show CDR1 as SGHTA and CDR2 as FQGNSA. Written as DNA, the CDR3 is TGTGCCAGCAGCTTGAGCTCCTATAATTCACCCCTCCACTTT. It translates to CASSLSSYNSPLHF. The full variable domain, completed using reference TRBV7-2 and TRBJ1-6, is GAGVSQSPSNKVTEKGKDVELRCDPISGHTALYWYRQSLGQGLEFLIYFQGNSAPDKSGLPSDRFSAERTGGSVSTLTIQRTQQEDSAVYLCASSLSSYNSPLHFGNGTRLTVT.